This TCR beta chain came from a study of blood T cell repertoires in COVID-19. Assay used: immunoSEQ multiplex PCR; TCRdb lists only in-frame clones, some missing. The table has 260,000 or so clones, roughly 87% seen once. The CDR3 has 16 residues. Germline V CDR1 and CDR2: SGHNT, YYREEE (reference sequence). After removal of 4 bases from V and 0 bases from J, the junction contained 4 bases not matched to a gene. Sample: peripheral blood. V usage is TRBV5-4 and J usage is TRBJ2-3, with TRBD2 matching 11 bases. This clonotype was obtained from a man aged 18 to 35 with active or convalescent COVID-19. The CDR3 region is CASSAGTSGSTDTQYF. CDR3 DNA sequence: TGTGCCAGCAGCGCCGGGACTAGCGGTAGCACAGATACGCAGTATTTT.